This is a list of T cell receptor beta chains from one sample in a study of molecular identifiers for immune sequencing clone quantification. TCRdb processed the PCR reads anew with MiXCR; each CDR3 protein has one entry. The table has about 640,000 distinct CDR3 sequences, 15% to 20% seen once. Sequencing was carried out using naive CD8+ T cells from blood, with Jurkat cell RNA spiked in. The source is a human donor in good health. Some libraries in this study had Jurkat cell RNA spiked in. CDR3s leave out the opening cysteine and the closing phenylalanine or tryptophan. The order of the fields is CDR3 protein, V gene, J gene.

ASSLAWETENYGYT,TRBV7-9,TRBJ1-2
ASTQGTSSRNEQF,TRBV14,TRBJ2-1
ASSQDRNYEQY,TRBV4-1,TRBJ2-7
ASTGHGEEKLF,TRBV9,TRBJ1-4
ASSVGHDTDTQY,TRBV9,TRBJ2-3
ASRGGRGGTRVQETQY,TRBV2,TRBJ2-5
SATLRDRGYEQY,TRBV20-1,TRBJ2-7
ASSPGLHFTDTQY,TRBV12-3/TRBV12-4,TRBJ2-3
ASSEAGSGEKLF,TRBV19,TRBJ1-4
ASSLIGTGAYEQY,TRBV5-8,TRBJ2-7
ASSVGTLGEDTQY,TRBV13,TRBJ2-3
AWSGANSYEQY,TRBV30,TRBJ2-7
ASSDGPGTASNEKLF,TRBV7-8,TRBJ1-4
ASSAGISNQPQH,TRBV2,TRBJ1-5
ASSRRDYSNQPQH,TRBV5-8,TRBJ1-5
ASSYSILLYGATNEKLF,TRBV6-6,TRBJ1-4
SVWTENNEKLF,TRBV29-1,TRBJ1-4
ASSPIGGRPYEQY,TRBV5-1,TRBJ2-7
ASRTGGSNTGELF,TRBV12-3/TRBV12-4,TRBJ2-2
ASSQPTSGQGALH,TRBV4-1,TRBJ1-6
SAREVPYT,TRBV20-1,TRBJ1-2
ASSLSGSYQPQH,TRBV27,TRBJ1-5
AGRVTRNNEQF,TRBV6-6,TRBJ2-1
ASSLLTGSYNEQF,TRBV5-1,TRBJ2-1
ASSLGRGGRTDTQY,TRBV7-6,TRBJ2-3
ASSPRTVRALLAF,TRBV3-1,TRBJ1-1
ASSYLAWARDTQY,TRBV27,TRBJ2-3
SVYVATEAF,TRBV29-1,TRBJ1-1
ATKEGGHEQY,TRBV6-6,TRBJ2-7
ASSIGDRGLRDYGYT,TRBV19,TRBJ1-2
ASSIPTGGRPEAF,TRBV19,TRBJ1-1
ASSPGQSGRLYQETQY,TRBV11-2,TRBJ2-5
ASSSTQGGGYGYT,TRBV5-5,TRBJ1-2
SARDFDTHSNQPQH,TRBV20-1,TRBJ1-5
ASSFLGGLEEQY,TRBV5-1,TRBJ2-7
ASSRTSGVSTDTQY,TRBV11-3,TRBJ2-3
AIRERDGDNLNYGYT,TRBV10-3,TRBJ1-2
ASSVASGSVYEQY,TRBV9,TRBJ2-7
ASSQDPKERGSSGANVLT,TRBV4-3,TRBJ2-6
ASSLGAGGAYGQY,TRBV5-6,TRBJ2-7
ASSTGLGETQY,TRBV5-4,TRBJ2-5
ASSLSASRTYEQY,TRBV12-3/TRBV12-4,TRBJ2-7
ASSPRDSDQPQH,TRBV4-1,TRBJ1-5
SAGFHRRNQETQY,TRBV20-1,TRBJ2-5
ASSTWTSGEYEQY,TRBV7-6,TRBJ2-7
AWSVSRTEAF,TRBV30,TRBJ1-1
ASSLRPLGTEAF,TRBV7-9,TRBJ1-1